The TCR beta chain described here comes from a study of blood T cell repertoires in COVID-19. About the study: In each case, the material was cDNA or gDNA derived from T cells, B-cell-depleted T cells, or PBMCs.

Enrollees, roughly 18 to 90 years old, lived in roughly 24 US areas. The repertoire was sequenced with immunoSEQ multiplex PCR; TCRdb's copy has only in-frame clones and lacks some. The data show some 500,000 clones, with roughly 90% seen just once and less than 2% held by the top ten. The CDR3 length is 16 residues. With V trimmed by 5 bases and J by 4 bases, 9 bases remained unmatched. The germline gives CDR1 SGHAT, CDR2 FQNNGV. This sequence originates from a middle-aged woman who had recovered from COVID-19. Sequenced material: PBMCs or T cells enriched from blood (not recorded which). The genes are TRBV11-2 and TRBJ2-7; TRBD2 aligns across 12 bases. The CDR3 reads CASSPQTSGRIYEQYF. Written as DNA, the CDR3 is TGTGCCAGCAGCCCACAGACTAGCGGGAGAATTTACGAGCAGTACTTC.